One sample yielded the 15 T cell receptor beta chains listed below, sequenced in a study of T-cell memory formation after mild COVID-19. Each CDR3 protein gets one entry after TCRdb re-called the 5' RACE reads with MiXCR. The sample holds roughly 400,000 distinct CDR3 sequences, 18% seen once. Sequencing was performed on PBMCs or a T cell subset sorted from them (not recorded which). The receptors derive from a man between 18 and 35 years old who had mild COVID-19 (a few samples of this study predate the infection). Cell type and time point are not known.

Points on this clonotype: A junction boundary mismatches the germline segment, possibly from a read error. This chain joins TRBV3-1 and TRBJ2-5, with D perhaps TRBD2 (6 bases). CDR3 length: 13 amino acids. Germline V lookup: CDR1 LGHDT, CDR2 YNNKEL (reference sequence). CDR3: CASIQSGGETQYF. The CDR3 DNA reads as TGTGCCAGCATCCAATCCGGGGGAGAGACCCAGTACTTC.

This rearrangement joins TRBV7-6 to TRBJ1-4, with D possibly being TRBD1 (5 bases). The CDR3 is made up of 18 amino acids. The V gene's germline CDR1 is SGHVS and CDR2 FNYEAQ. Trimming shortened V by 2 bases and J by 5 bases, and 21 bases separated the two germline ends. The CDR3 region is CASSLNVVQGEGNEKLFF. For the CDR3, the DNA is TGTGCCAGCAGCTTAAACGTTGTCCAGGGTGAAGGGAATGAAAAACTGTTTTTT.

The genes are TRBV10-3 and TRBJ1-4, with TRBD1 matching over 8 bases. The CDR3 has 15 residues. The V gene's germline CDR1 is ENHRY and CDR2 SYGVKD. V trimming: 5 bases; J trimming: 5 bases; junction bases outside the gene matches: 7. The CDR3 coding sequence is TGTGCCATCAGTCCCTCGGACAGGGCAAATGAAAAACTGTTTTTT. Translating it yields CAISPSDRANEKLFF.

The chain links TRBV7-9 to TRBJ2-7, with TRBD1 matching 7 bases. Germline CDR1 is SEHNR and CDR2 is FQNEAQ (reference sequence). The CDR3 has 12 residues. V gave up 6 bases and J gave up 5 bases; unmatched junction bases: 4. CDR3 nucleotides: TGTGCCAGCAGTCGCGACAGGGACGAGCAGTACGTC. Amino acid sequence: CASSRDRDEQYV.

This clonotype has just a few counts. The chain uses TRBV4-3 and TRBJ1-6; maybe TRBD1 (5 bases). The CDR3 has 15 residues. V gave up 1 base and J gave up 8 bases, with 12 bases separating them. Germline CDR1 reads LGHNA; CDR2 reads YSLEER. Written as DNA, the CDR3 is TGCGCCAGCAGCCAAGGAGGCAGGGTTGATTCACCCCTCCACTTT. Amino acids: CASSQGGRVDSPLHF.

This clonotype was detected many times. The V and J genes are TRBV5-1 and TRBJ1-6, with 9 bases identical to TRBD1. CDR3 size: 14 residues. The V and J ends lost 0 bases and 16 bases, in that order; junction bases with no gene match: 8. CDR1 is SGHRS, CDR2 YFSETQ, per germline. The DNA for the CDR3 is TGCGCCAGCAGCTTGGACAGGGGGCGTGAGAGGCTCCACTTT. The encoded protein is CASSLDRGRERLHF.

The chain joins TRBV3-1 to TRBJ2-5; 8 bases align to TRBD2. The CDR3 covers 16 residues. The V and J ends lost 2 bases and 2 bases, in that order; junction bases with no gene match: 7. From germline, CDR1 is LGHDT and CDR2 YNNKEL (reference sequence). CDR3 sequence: CASSQPGLGAQETQYF. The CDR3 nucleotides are TGTGCCAGCAGCCAACCGGGACTAGGGGCTCAAGAGACCCAGTACTTC.

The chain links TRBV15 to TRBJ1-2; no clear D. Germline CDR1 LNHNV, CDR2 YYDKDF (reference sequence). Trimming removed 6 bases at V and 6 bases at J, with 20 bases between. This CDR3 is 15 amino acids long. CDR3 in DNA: TGTGCCACCAGTCTGGGCCCCAAGGTGGTCGATGGCTACACCTTC. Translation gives CATSLGPKVVDGYTF.

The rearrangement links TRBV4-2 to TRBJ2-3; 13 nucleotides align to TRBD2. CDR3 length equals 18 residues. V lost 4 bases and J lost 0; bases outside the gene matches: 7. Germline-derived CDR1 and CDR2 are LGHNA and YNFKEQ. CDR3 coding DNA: TGTGCCAGCAGCCGCGGGACTAGCGGGGTTACTAGCACAGATACGCAGTATTTT. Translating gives CASSRGTSGVTSTDTQYF.

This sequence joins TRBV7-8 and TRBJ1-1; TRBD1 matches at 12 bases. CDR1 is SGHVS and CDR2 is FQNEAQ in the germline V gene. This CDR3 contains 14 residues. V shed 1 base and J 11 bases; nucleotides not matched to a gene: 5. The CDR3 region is CASSLVGTGGAAFF. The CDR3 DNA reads TGTGCCAGCAGCTTAGTAGGGACAGGGGGCGCCGCTTTCTTT. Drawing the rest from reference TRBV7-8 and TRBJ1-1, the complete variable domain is GAGVSQSPRYKVAKRGQDVALRCDPISGHVSLFWYQQALGQGPEFLTYFQNEAQLDKSGLPSDRFFAERPEGSVSTLKIQRTQQEDSAVYLCASSLVGTGGAAFFGQGTRLTVV.

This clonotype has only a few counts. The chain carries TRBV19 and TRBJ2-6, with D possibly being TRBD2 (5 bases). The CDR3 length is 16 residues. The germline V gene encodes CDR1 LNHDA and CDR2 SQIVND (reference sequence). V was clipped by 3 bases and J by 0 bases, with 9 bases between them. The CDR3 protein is CASSIRGTSGANVLTF. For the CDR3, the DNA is TGTGCCAGTAGTATTCGGGGAACCTCTGGGGCCAACGTCCTGACTTTC.

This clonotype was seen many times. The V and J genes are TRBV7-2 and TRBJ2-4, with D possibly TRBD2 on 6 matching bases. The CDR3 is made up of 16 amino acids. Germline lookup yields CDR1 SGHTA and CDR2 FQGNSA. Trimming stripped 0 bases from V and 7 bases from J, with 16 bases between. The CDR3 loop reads CASSLAGQRLVNIQYF. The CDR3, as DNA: TGTGCCAGCAGCTTAGCTGGTCAAAGACTAGTGAACATTCAGTACTTC.

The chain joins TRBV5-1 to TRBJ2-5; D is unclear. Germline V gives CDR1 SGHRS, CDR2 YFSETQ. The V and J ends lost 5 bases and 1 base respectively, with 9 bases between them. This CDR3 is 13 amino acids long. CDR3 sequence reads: CASRDWIQETQYF. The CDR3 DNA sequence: TGCGCCAGCAGAGACTGGATCCAAGAGACCCAGTACTTC.

The CDR3 DNA reads TGTGCCATCAGTGAGTTTAGAGAAAACAAGCAGTTCTTC. Encoded protein: CAISEFRENKQFF. V gene TRBV10-3 combines with J gene TRBJ2-1; D is unresolved. Trimming removed 1 base from V and 11 bases from J, with 12 bases in between. Germline V lookup: CDR1 ENHRY, CDR2 SYGVKD. The CDR3 length is 13 residues.

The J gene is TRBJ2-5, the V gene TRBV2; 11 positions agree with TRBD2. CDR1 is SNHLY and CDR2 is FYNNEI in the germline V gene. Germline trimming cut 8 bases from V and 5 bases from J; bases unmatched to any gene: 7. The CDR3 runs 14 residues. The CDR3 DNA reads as TGTGCCAGCGGGCCCCGGACTAGCGGGGAGACCCAGTACTTC. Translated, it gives CASGPRTSGETQYF. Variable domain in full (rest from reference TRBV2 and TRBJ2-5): EPEVTQTPSHQVTQMGQEVILRCVPISNHLYFYWYRQILGQKVEFLVSFYNNEISEKSEIFDDQFSVERPDGSNFTLKIRSTKLEDSAMYFCASGPRTSGETQYFGPGTRLLVL.